One T cell receptor beta chain is described in this entry. Its antigen target is currently unknown. No much larger clonotype is one base removed from it; base qualities were not supplied. The CDR3 covers 14 residues, taking in both the cysteine and the phenylalanine. The entry retains the CDR3 DNA only, 42 bases that are in frame from base 1. CDR1 and CDR2 were assigned from the germline V gene (reference sequence) as LNHDA and SQIVND. For this chain, trimming is 7 bases at the V end and 5 bases at the J end, and the number of junction bases without a gene match is 6. These data belong to a study of technical replicates of blood from several donors (dated by TCRdb to about 2017). Preparation of the library involved the immunoSEQ multiplex PCR assay. TCRdb limited this immuneACCESS table to in-frame rearrangements with V and J called. A share of clones is missing; checked studies link under half to unresolved V genes, and the rest is unexplained. Present in this sample are 70,000 to 85,000 clones, about 90% of which were seen just once. The top ten constitute around 0.27% of the sample.

The sample was T cells isolated from PBMCs. The chain was built from TRBV19 and TRBJ2-2; 8 bases in the middle match TRBD2. The receptor was isolated from a human donor in good health. In nucleotides, the sequence is TGTGCCAGTAAGGGGCTAGCGGGTACCGGGGAGCTGTTTTTT. Translated, it gives CASKGLAGTGELFF.